This T cell receptor (beta chain) came from a study of T cell repertoires in ileal Crohn's disease. About the study: About half of patients got postoperative therapy: 11 thiopurines, under 20 anti-TNF.

Clones were read by immunoSEQ multiplex PCR, and TCRdb kept only the in-frame ones, dropping some. The sample carries about 4,900 clones, around 90% recorded once. Germline V CDR1 and CDR2: MNHEY, SVGAGI. V gave up 11 bases and J gave up 10 bases; unmatched junction bases: 12. CDR3 length equals 15 residues. The receptor was isolated from an adult with Crohn's disease. Material for sequencing was ileal tissue. The rearrangement joins TRBV6-5 to TRBJ1-6; TRBD1 agrees at 12 bases. The CDR3 coding sequence is TGTGCCTCCGGAACGGGACAGGGGGCGAGATCACCCCTCCACTTT. It yields the protein CASGTGQGARSPLHF.